One sample yielded the 12 T cell receptor beta chains listed below, sequenced in a study of post-analysis software for immune sequencing data. No antigen has been identified for these receptors. Study findings and constraints: A few TRBV segments (TRBV5-6, TRBV5-1 and TRBV20-1 among them) occurred more frequently in patients than in controls.

Carried by the TCR beta cDNA libraries were unique molecular identifiers. One entry per CDR3 protein results from TCRdb running MiXCR on the PCR reads. The table shows more than 450,000 distinct CDR3 sequences, with 30% to 40% occurring only once. Source material: blood. The receptors were sampled from a girl aged 2 to 17 with multiple sclerosis.

This chain connects TRBV5-1 to TRBJ2-4; 7 nucleotides agree with TRBD1. The CDR3 consists of 14 residues. V was clipped by 3 bases and J by 8 bases; unmatched bases: 8. The germline CDR1 and CDR2 sequences are SGHRS and YFSETQ. The CDR3 loop reads CASSWGNRGDIQYF. CDR3 bases: TGCGCCAGCAGCTGGGGGAACAGGGGAGACATTCAGTACTTC.

This chain joins TRBV21-1 and TRBJ2-7. The end of the DNA is better explained by TRBJ2-5, so the J call may be wrong. TRBV21-1 is a pseudogene. This CDR3 has 14 residues. CDR3 protein: CASSKEALGETQYF. Here the CDR3 DNA reads TGTGCCAGCAGCAAAGAGGCTTTGGGTGAGACCCAGTACTTC.

The J gene is TRBJ2-1, the V gene TRBV13; the D gene is possibly TRBD2 (6 bases). V dropped 5 bases and J dropped 2 bases, with 13 bases sitting between them. The CDR3 consists of 15 residues. Germline V CDR1 and CDR2: PRHDT, FYEKMQ (reference sequence). CDR3 sequence: CASSHRDSTYNEQFF. The CDR3 DNA sequence: TGTGCCAGCAGCCACCGGGACTCCACCTACAATGAGCAGTTCTTC.

This clonotype was counted only a few times. The chain has TRBV12-3 or TRBV12-4 and TRBJ2-7; D might be TRBD2 (5 bases). The V and J ends lost 8 bases and 0 bases respectively, with 14 bases between them. The CDR3 is 14 residues long. CDR3 in DNA: TGTGCCAGCTCAGGAGGAACTTTCTCCTACGAGCAGTACTTC. As protein: CASSGGTFSYEQYF.

The chain couples TRBV5-1 to TRBJ2-2, with a possible D match to TRBD1 (5 bases). CDR1 is SGHRS and CDR2 is YFSETQ in the germline V gene. The CDR3 is 14 residues long. V lost 2 bases and J 4 bases, leaving 9 bases between the germline ends. DNA of the CDR3: TGCGCCAGCAGCTTAAACAGGTTCACCGGGGAGCTGTTTTTT. Its translation: CASSLNRFTGELFF.

V usage is TRBV15 and J usage is TRBJ1-2, with D perhaps TRBD1 (5 bases). Trimming removed 0 bases at V and 6 bases at J, with 11 bases between. The CDR3 has 14 residues. CDR1 and CDR2 from the germline V gene are LNHNV and YYDKDF (reference sequence). CDR3 in amino acids: CATSREGEQDGYTF. DNA for the CDR3: TGTGCCACCAGCAGAGAGGGGGAACAGGATGGCTACACCTTC. Full variable domain (rest looked up from reference TRBV15 and TRBJ1-2): DAMVIQNPRYQVTQFGKPVTLSCSQTLNHNVMYWYQQKSSQAPKLLFHYYDKDFNNEADTPDNFQSRRPNTSFCFLDIRSPGLGDTAMYLCATSREGEQDGYTFGSGTRLTVV.

This clonotype was counted a single time. This may be a read error: a much more frequent sequence differs by one nucleotide. The chain is built from TRBV3-1 and TRBJ1-1; weak D call: TRBD1 (6 bases). The length of the CDR3 is 16 residues. CDR1 is LGHDT and CDR2 is YNNKEL in the germline V gene (reference sequence). The CDR3 is CVSSPGFLQGNTEAFF. In nucleotides, the CDR3 is TGTGTCAGCAGCCCAGGGTTTTTACAGGGGAACACTGAAGCTTTCTTT.

The rearrangement links TRBV25-1 to TRBJ2-5, with a possible D match to TRBD1 (6 bases). Germline loops: CDR1 MGHDK, CDR2 SYGVNS. Deletions cut 6 bases from V and 11 bases from J, with 28 bases between. CDR3 length equals 16 residues. CDR3 coding DNA: TGTGCCAGCAGAGGAGTACAGGGAGTTTTTTCCTACGGGCAGTACTTC. Amino acids: CASRGVQGVFSYGQYF.

V gene TRBV9 combines with J gene TRBJ1-1; a possible D gene is TRBD1 (5 bases). Per the germline V gene, CDR1 is SGDLS and CDR2 is YYNGEE. The CDR3 totals 17 residues. V lost 7 bases and J 0 bases, leaving 22 bases between the germline ends. The CDR3 DNA reads TGTGCCAGCCGACGGGGGGAAAAAGGAGGGATGAACACTGAAGCTTTCTTT. Translated: CASRRGEKGGMNTEAFF.

The gene calls are TRBV7-9 and TRBJ2-5; D might be TRBD1 (6 bases). Per the germline V gene, CDR1 is SEHNR and CDR2 is FQNEAQ (reference sequence). The CDR3 is 14 residues long. Trimming pared 5 bases from V and 11 bases from J, leaving 21 bases between. The CDR3 loop is CASSPQPGDQQQYF. The CDR3 DNA follows: TGTGCCAGCAGCCCGCAGCCAGGGGACCAACAGCAGTACTTC. The full variable domain, its missing parts supplied by reference TRBV7-9 and TRBJ2-5, is DTGVSQNPRHKITKRGQNVTFRCDPISEHNRLYWYRQTLGQGPEFLTYFQNEAQLEKSRLLSDRFSAERPKGSFSTLEIQRTEQGDSAMYLCASSPQPGDQQQYFGPGTRLLVL.

The V gene is TRBV14, the J gene TRBJ1-1, with D tentatively TRBD1 (5 bases). From germline, CDR1 is SGHDN and CDR2 FVKESK. CDR3 length: 17 amino acids. V was pared by 0 bases and J by 4 bases, with 18 bases between. This chain's CDR3 is CASSQDRGRFWGTEAFF. Written as DNA, the CDR3 is TGTGCCAGCAGCCAAGATAGGGGACGCTTTTGGGGCACTGAAGCTTTCTTT.

This sequence joins TRBV11-3 and TRBJ2-1; 8 nucleotides agree with TRBD2. V lost 5 bases to trimming and J lost 9 bases; unmatched junction nucleotides: 9. CDR3 length: 14 residues. Looked up from germline, CDR1 is SGHNT and CDR2 is YENEEA. CDR3 coding DNA: TGTGCCAGCAGCCCAGGCGGGGGGCAGGTTGAGCAGTTCTTC. Translated, it gives CASSPGGGQVEQFF.